The 22 T cell receptor beta chains below all came from one sample that was sequenced in a study of beta chain features in type 1 diabetes. The entirety of the isolated RNA underwent reverse transcription, so expressed TCRB transcripts were sequenced. TCRdb's table, derived via immunoSEQ multiplex PCR, lists solely in-frame clones and lacks some. The table has hundreds of thousands of clones, 30% seen once. The sequenced sample was naive CD4+ T cells from blood. These receptors were taken from a man aged 18 to 30 in good health.

The V and J genes are TRBV7-9 and TRBJ1-1; TRBD1 is a possible D gene (6 bases). The germline V gene has CDR1 SEHNR and CDR2 FQNEAQ (reference sequence). The CDR3 extends over 14 amino acids. Trimming took off 1 base at V and 8 bases at J, with 14 bases between the two ends. CDR3: CASSLDRVLLEAFF. The CDR3 DNA sequence: TGTGCCAGCAGCTTAGACAGGGTTTTGTTGGAAGCTTTCTTT.

V is TRBV25-1 and J is TRBJ2-7; possibly TRBD2 for D (7 bases). The CDR3 spans 11 residues. Germline assignment: CDR1 MGHDK and CDR2 SYGVNS. The germline V and J ends were trimmed by 7 bases and 6 bases, with 10 bases remaining between them. The CDR3 coding sequence is TGTGCCAGCAAGGGGGGGTCCGAGCAGTACTTC. The encoded protein is CASKGGSEQYF.

A few counts support this clone. V is TRBV30 and J is TRBJ1-4; TRBD1 agrees at 8 bases. CDR1 is GTSNPN and CDR2 is SVGIG in the germline V gene (reference sequence). The CDR3 totals 15 residues. V dropped 2 bases and J dropped 8; count of bases not matched to a gene: 10. The CDR3 DNA follows: TGTGCCTGGAGTCCCTCCAGGGGGCGTGGGGAAAAACTGTTTTTT. It translates to CAWSPSRGRGEKLFF.

The V and J genes are TRBV29-1 and TRBJ1-1, with 8 positions matching TRBD1. This CDR3 region has 12 residues. Trimming removed 8 bases from V and 4 bases from J; junction bases left unmatched: 6. Germline V CDR1 and CDR2: SQVTM, ANQGSEA. CDR3 residues: CSTGQGFTEAFF. CDR3 DNA: TGCAGCACAGGACAGGGTTTCACTGAAGCTTTCTTT.

This clone showed up just a few times. The CDR3 region is CASSLGSGNTEAFF. CDR3 coding DNA: TGTGCCAGCAGCTTAGGGTCGGGGAACACTGAAGCTTTCTTT. V gene TRBV5-4 combines with J gene TRBJ1-1; no reliable D call. The germline CDR1 and CDR2 sequences are SGHNT and YYREEE (reference sequence). V shed 2 bases and J shed 1 base, with 9 bases lying between them. CDR3 length: 14 residues.

The chain links TRBV12-5 to TRBJ2-1; 7 bases align to TRBD1. CDR1 and CDR2 (germline): LGHNT, FRNRAP. The CDR3 length is 15 residues. The J segment lost 2 bases and the V segment lost 2 bases, leaving 3 bases of the junction unmatched. CDR3 amino acids: CASGLRGTAYNEQFF. The CDR3 DNA is TGTGCTAGTGGTTTGAGGGGGACAGCCTACAATGAGCAGTTCTTC.

The rearrangement uses TRBV9 and TRBJ1-4; D is possibly TRBD1 (5 bases). The CDR3 is made up of 15 amino acids. CDR1 and CDR2 (germline): SGDLS, YYNGEE. Deletions cut 4 bases from V and 8 bases from J, with 18 bases between. This chain's CDR3 is CASSRDGGRNEKLFF. DNA of the CDR3: TGTGCCAGCAGCAGAGATGGGGGGAGAAACGAAAAACTGTTTTTT.

The chain uses TRBV30 and TRBJ2-5; D gene uncertain. The ends were cut back, 3 bases at V and 1 base at J, with 12 bases in the middle. CDR1 is GTSNPN, CDR2 SVGIG, per germline (reference sequence). The CDR3 is 14 amino acids. The CDR3 sequence: CAWRRRAVQETQYF. In DNA, the CDR3 is TGTGCCTGGAGGCGTAGGGCGGTCCAAGAGACCCAGTACTTC.

V gene TRBV4-2 combines with J gene TRBJ2-1, with D perhaps matching TRBD2 (5 bases). This CDR3 is built from 14 residues. Germline-derived CDR1 and CDR2 are LGHNA and YNFKEQ. V was pared by 0 bases and J by 3 bases, with 6 bases between. This CDR3 reads CASSQDRGYNEQFF. CDR3 coding DNA: TGTGCCAGCAGCCAAGACCGGGGCTACAATGAGCAGTTCTTC.

The chain links TRBV30 to TRBJ2-5; 11 bases are shared with TRBD2. This CDR3 region has 16 residues. V gave up 0 bases and J gave up 5 bases; unmatched junction bases: 8. The germline CDR1 and CDR2 sequences are GTSNPN and SVGIG (reference sequence). The CDR3 protein is CAWSVWIAGGLETQYF. CDR3 DNA: TGTGCCTGGAGTGTATGGATAGCGGGAGGGTTGGAGACCCAGTACTTC.

With regard to this clone: Sequence at one end of the junction differs from germline and may be a read error. The chain couples TRBV29-1 to TRBJ2-5; no definite D call. Germline V gene sequence: CDR1 SQVTM, CDR2 ANQGSEA. This CDR3 is 12 amino acids long. CDR3: CSAAHTQGTQYF. CDR3 in DNA: TGCAGCGCTGCCCATACCCAAGGGACCCAGTACTTC. The complete variable domain, with remaining parts taken from reference TRBV29-1 and TRBJ2-5, reads SAVISQKPSRDICQRGTSLTIQCQVDSQVTMMFWYRQQPGQSLTLIATANQGSEATYESGFVIDKFPISRPNLTFSTLTVSNMSPEDSSIYLCSAAHTQGTQYFGPGTRLLVL.

This clone has more than one count but fewer than ten. This may be a read error, as it is one base from a much larger clone. The same CDR3 is also encoded by other DNA sequences in this sample. The rearrangement links TRBV2 to TRBJ2-5; D gene unclear. Germline V lookup: CDR1 SNHLY, CDR2 FYNNEI. This CDR3 has 10 amino acids. V was shortened by 4 bases and J by 4 bases, with 1 base between the two germline ends. The CDR3 nucleotides read TGTGCCAGCAGTGTAGAGACCCAGTACTTC. This gives the protein CASSVETQYF.

In its sample, this clone was seen a few times. This sequence joins TRBV7-2 and TRBJ2-7, with TRBD2 identical over 12 bases. Germline lookup yields CDR1 SGHTA and CDR2 FQGNSA. The trim removed 4 bases at V and 6 bases at J, leaving 7 bases unmatched. The CDR3 loop spans 15 amino acids. CDR3 loop: CASSYRRLAGAEQYF. As DNA, the CDR3 is TGTGCCAGCAGCTACCGTAGACTAGCGGGAGCCGAGCAGTACTTC.

The J gene is TRBJ2-1, the V gene TRBV30; TRBD2 matches 9 bases. The CDR3 loop spans 15 amino acids. Germline V gives CDR1 GTSNPN, CDR2 SVGIG (reference sequence). Trimming removed 3 bases from V and 8 bases from J; junction bases left unmatched: 11. CDR3: CAWRGLKREVYEQFF. The DNA of the CDR3 is TGTGCCTGGAGGGGACTGAAGCGGGAGGTTTATGAGCAGTTCTTC.

V usage is TRBV9 and J usage is TRBJ2-1; 8 nucleotides line up with TRBD2. CDR3 length: 17 amino acids. V dropped 1 base and J dropped 8; count of bases not matched to a gene: 14. The germline V gene encodes CDR1 SGDLS and CDR2 YYNGEE. The CDR3 region has the DNA TGTGCCAGCAGCGTACCTCCGGGGGGCGGGAGGTATGATGAGCAGTTCTTC. This encodes CASSVPPGGGRYDEQFF. Drawing the rest from reference TRBV9 and TRBJ2-1, the complete variable domain is DSGVTQTPKHLITATGQRVTLRCSPRSGDLSVYWYQQSLDQGLQFLIQYYNGEERAKGNILERFSAQQFPDLHSELNLSSLELGDSALYFCASSVPPGGGRYDEQFFGPGTRLTVL.

The V and J genes are TRBV10-3 and TRBJ2-1; 8 nucleotides agree with TRBD2. The CDR3 is made up of 14 amino acids. Germline CDR1 ENHRY, CDR2 SYGVKD. Trimming removed 6 bases from V and 10 bases from J; junction bases left unmatched: 11. CDR3: CAISLRGAGDEQFF. The DNA of the CDR3 is TGTGCCATCAGCCTTCGGGGAGCGGGAGACGAGCAGTTCTTC.

The chain joins TRBV28 to TRBJ2-1, with D perhaps matching TRBD1 (6 bases). Germline CDR1 and CDR2: MDHEN and SYDVKM. This CDR3 region has 14 residues. With 6 bases removed from V and 0 bases from J, the gap between germline ends came to 9 bases. This CDR3 is CASREQGSYNEQFF. Here the CDR3 DNA reads TGTGCCAGCAGGGAACAGGGCTCCTACAATGAGCAGTTCTTC. Looking up the rest from reference TRBV28 and TRBJ2-1 gives the full variable domain: DVKVTQSSRYLVKRTGEKVFLECVQDMDHENMFWYRQDPGLGLRLIYFSYDVKMKEKGDIPEGYSVSREKKERFSLILESASTNQTSMYLCASREQGSYNEQFFGPGTRLTVL.

This clone has a single count. V usage is TRBV9 and J usage is TRBJ1-1; no reliable D call. V lost 4 bases, J lost 1 base, and 11 bases lay in between. Germline assignment: CDR1 SGDLS and CDR2 YYNGEE. This CDR3 spans 14 amino acids. The CDR3 DNA follows: TGTGCCAGCAGCCCCGCCAACAGGAACACTGAAGCTTTCTTT. Translated: CASSPANRNTEAFF.

The rearrangement joins TRBV7-2 to TRBJ2-7; 8 nucleotides match TRBD2. V gave up 4 bases and J gave up 3 bases; unmatched junction bases: 11. The length of the CDR3 is 16 residues. The germline gives CDR1 SGHTA, CDR2 FQGNSA. Here the CDR3 reads CASSYPGTSSIYEQYF. CDR3 in DNA: TGTGCCAGCAGCTACCCCGGGACTAGTTCCATCTACGAGCAGTACTTC. Together with reference TRBV7-2 and TRBJ2-7, the CDR3 gives the full variable domain: GAGVSQSPSNKVTEKGKDVELRCDPISGHTALYWYRQSLGQGLEFLIYFQGNSAPDKSGLPSDRFSAERTGGSVSTLTIQRTQQEDSAVYLCASSYPGTSSIYEQYFGPGTRLTVT.

V is TRBV9 and J is TRBJ2-1, with a weak D call TRBD2 (5 bases). The germline V gene encodes CDR1 SGDLS and CDR2 YYNGEE. The CDR3 has 14 amino acids. V was trimmed by 7 bases and J by 4 bases, leaving 15 bases between them. Here the CDR3 DNA reads TGTGCCAGCGCGAAGGGAGAGGTATACAATGAGCAGTTCTTC. Protein product: CASAKGEVYNEQFF.

The DNA for the CDR3 is TGTGCCAGCAGCTCCGCCGGGGGGTATGGCTACACCTTC. Translating gives CASSSAGGYGYTF. This sequence joins TRBV7-2 and TRBJ1-2; D might be TRBD1 (5 bases). The CDR3 length is 13 residues. CDR1 is SGHTA, CDR2 FQGNSA, per germline. Trimming left V 4 bases short and J 5 bases short, with 11 bases between.

The chain carries TRBV18 and TRBJ2-1; TRBD2 matches at 11 bases. After removal of 3 bases from V and 7 bases from J, the junction contained 8 bases not matched to a gene. CDR3 length equals 16 residues. Germline loops: CDR1 KGHSH, CDR2 LQKENI. The CDR3 region is CASSPYPASGRNEQFF. The CDR3 DNA reads as TGTGCCAGCTCACCGTACCCGGCTAGCGGGAGGAATGAGCAGTTCTTC.